This entry lists 11 T cell receptor beta chains sequenced from one sample in a study of T cell repertoires in cytomegalovirus infection. TCRdb independently ran MiXCR on the reads; one entry per CDR3 protein. Of around 710,000 distinct CDR3 sequences detected, roughly 29% appear once; the ten largest clones hold roughly 14%. These receptors have no identified antigens. This specimen was cultured CD8+ T cells from PBMCs, taken from culture after CMV antigen stimulation. These receptors originate from a human donor in good health (CMV status not recorded). Some clones in this sample may be carry-over from other donors' samples.

The J gene is TRBJ2-7, the V gene TRBV6-4; D may be TRBD1 (6 bases). The CDR3 covers 14 residues. V lost 3 bases to trimming and J lost 0 bases, with 9 bases between them. The V gene's germline CDR1 is MRHNA and CDR2 SNTAGT. CDR3 amino acids: CASSEGGASYEQYF. CDR3 nucleotides: TGTGCCAGCAGTGAAGGGGGAGCCTCCTACGAGCAGTACTTC.

The gene calls are TRBV15 and TRBJ2-1; TRBD2 agrees at 7 bases. This CDR3 contains 14 residues. The V gene's germline CDR1 is LNHNV and CDR2 YYDKDF (reference sequence). V lost 8 bases and J lost 10; bases outside the gene matches: 14. In nucleotides, the CDR3 is TGTGCCACCTGGGGGGGGTCCAAGAGGTGGGAGCAGTTCTTC. This gives the protein CATWGGSKRWEQFF.

The chain recombines TRBV4-3 with TRBJ1-2; perhaps TRBD1 as D (5 bases). Trimming cost V 1 base and J 3 bases, with 21 bases left between them. The CDR3 consists of 18 residues. In germline, CDR1 is LGHNA, CDR2 YSLEER. The CDR3 here is CASSQVNYGQGKDYGYTF. As DNA, the CDR3 is TGCGCCAGCAGCCAAGTGAATTATGGCCAGGGAAAGGACTATGGCTACACCTTC.

This clonotype has just a few counts. The DNA for the CDR3 is TGTGCCAGCAGCCGACTAGCGGAAAACACCTACGAGCAGTACTTC. It is translated as CASSRLAENTYEQYF. This chain uses TRBV5-6 with TRBJ2-7; 9 nucleotides agree with TRBD2. The CDR3 spans 15 residues. CDR1 SGHDT and CDR2 YYEEEE come from the germline V gene. Losses at the gene ends were 4 bases for V and 2 bases for J; bases not matched to a gene: 7. Complete variable domain (other parts from reference TRBV5-6 and TRBJ2-7): DAGVTQSPTHLIKTRGQQVTLRCSPKSGHDTVSWYQQALGQGPQFIFQYYEEEERQRGNFPDRFSGHQFPNYSSELNVNALLLGDSALYLCASSRLAENTYEQYFGPGTRLTVT.

This rearrangement joins TRBV7-6 to TRBJ2-2; D tentatively fits TRBD1 or TRBD2 (5 bases each). The length of the CDR3 is 12 residues. Trimming cost V 11 bases and J 6 bases, with 13 bases left between them. Germline CDR1 and CDR2: SGHVS and FNYEAQ. The chain's CDR3 is CAPIEGPGELFF. The CDR3 DNA reads TGTGCCCCCATCGAGGGACCCGGGGAGCTGTTTTTT.

The chain employs TRBV18 and TRBJ1-1; D is unresolved. CDR1 KGHSH and CDR2 LQKENI come from the germline V gene. The CDR3 extends over 15 amino acids. Trimming shortened V by 6 bases and J by 1 base, and 15 bases separated the two germline ends. The CDR3: CASSQYSTANTEAFF. The CDR3 DNA follows: TGTGCCAGCTCGCAGTATTCCACGGCGAACACTGAAGCTTTCTTT.

The chain combines TRBV4-1 with TRBJ1-3, with D perhaps TRBD1 (5 bases). CDR3 size: 17 residues. The germline CDR1 and CDR2 sequences are MGHRA and YSYEKL. V lost 0 bases and J 0 bases, leaving 12 bases between the germline ends. CDR3 bases: TGCGCCAGCAGCCAAGATTCGTGGGGGAGCTCTGGAAACACCATATATTTT. Translating it yields CASSQDSWGSSGNTIYF.

This clonotype was seen at least ten times. The rearrangement links TRBV7-8 to TRBJ2-7, with D uncertain. The CDR3 runs to 11 residues. Germline V lookup: CDR1 SGHVS, CDR2 FQNEAQ. V lost 1 base, J lost 6 bases, and 4 bases lay in between. This CDR3 is CASSLGVEQYF. For the CDR3, the DNA is TGTGCCAGCAGCTTAGGGGTCGAGCAGTACTTC.

Only a few counts were recorded for this clonotype. V usage is TRBV27 and J usage is TRBJ2-6; 9 positions agree with TRBD1. The CDR3 sequence is 16 residues long. Germline CDR1 MNHEY, CDR2 SMNVEV (reference sequence). Germline trimming cut 6 bases from V and 4 bases from J; bases unmatched to any gene: 7. CDR3 loop: CASSDRGYVGANVLTF. CDR3 nucleotides: TGTGCCAGCAGCGACAGGGGGTACGTAGGGGCCAACGTCCTGACTTTC.

By frequency in the sample, this clonotype is large (0.1 to 1%). The DNA of the CDR3 is TGTGCCAGCAGCCCGCATACCTATAAGTTTTTGAACACTGAAGCTTTCTTT. Translating gives CASSPHTYKFLNTEAFF. The chain uses TRBV7-2 and TRBJ1-1; no firm D call. V lost 5 bases and J lost 0, with 19 bases in between. Germline assignment: CDR1 SGHTA and CDR2 FQGNSA. The CDR3 runs 17 residues.

This clonotype was observed at least ten times. This sequence joins TRBV7-2 and TRBJ2-6, with D possibly TRBD2 on 6 matching bases. The germline gives CDR1 SGHTA, CDR2 FQGNSA. Trimming removed 5 bases from V and 3 bases from J, with 14 bases in between. The CDR3 consists of 16 residues. The CDR3 bases are TGTGCCAGCAGCGGAGGGACCGGCTATGGGGCCAACGTCCTGACTTTC. Its protein product is CASSGGTGYGANVLTF.